The source of this TCR beta chain is a study of T cells in Graves' hyperthyroidism and ophthalmopathy. General observations from the study: Stable hyperthyroidism and ophthalmopathy were separated using 13 V-J signatures. In validation, the model predicted ophthalmopathy. These predictions came a median about 6.5 months before onset. Blood also showed most of the thyroid clonotypes that were expanded above 0.001.

On this clonotype itself: Its antigen is not known.

The source material, RNA transcripts, was used to amplify TCR beta CDR3 regions. Carried out on the TCR CDR3, a first-round RT-PCR used the HTBI primer set. TCRdb redid the calling of the multiplex PCR reads with MiXCR, one entry per CDR3 protein. The table has roughly 500,000 distinct CDR3 sequences, around 50% seen once. CDR1 DFQATT and CDR2 SNEGSKA come from the germline V gene (reference sequence). This CDR3 is built from 15 residues. Trimming cost V 0 bases and J 5 bases, with 16 bases left between them. This sequence was found in an adult woman with Graves' disease, either hyperthyroidism or ophthalmopathy (not recorded which). The chain has TRBV20-1 and TRBJ2-5; the D gene is possibly TRBD2 (6 bases). Material for sequencing was peripheral blood or thyroid tissue (not recorded which). The CDR3 nucleotides are TGCAGTGCTAGAGAGCTACAGGCCGCGGGGGAGACCCAGTACTTC. Its translation: CSARELQAAGETQYF.